The rows below give T cell receptor beta chains drawn from one sample of a study of OX40 agonist ivuxolimab in advanced cancers. The repertoire was sequenced with immunoSEQ multiplex PCR; TCRdb's copy has only in-frame clones and lacks some. The table records around 59,000 clones, approximately 90% of them present only once. This material consisted of CD4+ or CD8+ T cells sorted from blood, taken in a trial of the OX40 agonist ivuxolimab. The receptors were gathered from an adult with an advanced solid tumor such as melanoma, head and neck, liver or kidney cancer. Each CDR3 is given with its conserved first and last residue. Fields, in order: V gene, J gene, D gene, clone size, CDR3 length, CDR3 DNA, CDR3 protein. D genes are given only for firm matches. The size entry is marked missing in some rows and otherwise reads once, few, many or a size class.

V: TRBV6-5
J: TRBJ2-2
D: TRBD2
size: NA
length: 13
DNA: TGTGCCAGCAGTTACCGGGAGGGCGGGGAGCTGTTTTTT
CDR3: CASSYREGGELFF

V: TRBV7-9
J: TRBJ1-2
D: TRBD1
size: NA
length: 14
DNA: TGTGCCAGCAGCTCCGGGACAGGGCTTGATGGCTACACCTTC
CDR3: CASSSGTGLDGYTF

V: TRBV11-2
J: TRBJ2-1
D: TRBD2
size: NA
length: 15
DNA: TGTGCCAGCAGCCCATGGACTAGCGGGAGTGATGAGCAGTTCTTC
CDR3: CASSPWTSGSDEQFF

V: TRBV18
J: TRBJ2-7
D: NA
size: NA
length: 13
DNA: TGTGCCAGCTCAGGAGGGCCGGCCTACGAGCAGTACTTC
CDR3: CASSGGPAYEQYF

V: TRBV4-1
J: TRBJ2-1
D: NA
size: NA
length: 14
DNA: TGCGCCAGCAGCCTGCCGCGAGGGGACAATGAGCAGTTCTTC
CDR3: CASSLPRGDNEQFF

V: TRBV10-3
J: TRBJ1-1
D: NA
size: few
length: 13
DNA: TGTGCCATCAGGCGGGGAAGGGGAACTGAAGCTTTCTTT
CDR3: CAIRRGRGTEAFF

V: TRBV9
J: TRBJ2-5
D: NA
size: NA
length: 14
DNA: TGTGCCAGCAGCGTAGGGGGGACCACAGAGTCCCAGTACTTC
CDR3: CASSVGGTTESQYF

V: TRBV27
J: TRBJ1-2
D: NA
size: NA
length: 12
DNA: TGTGCCAGCAGTTCTGGGGGAGGAGGCTACACCTTC
CDR3: CASSSGGGGYTF

V: TRBV30
J: TRBJ1-3
D: NA
size: NA
length: 15
DNA: TGTGCCGGGAAGGGACTGTCAAGACCTGGAAACACCATATATTTT
CDR3: CAGKGLSRPGNTIYF

V: TRBV6-6
J: TRBJ1-1
D: NA
size: few
length: 12
DNA: TGTGCCACCCAGGAGTGGAACACTGAAGCTTTCTTT
CDR3: CATQEWNTEAFF

V: TRBV13
J: TRBJ2-5
D: TRBD2
size: NA
length: 14
DNA: TGTGCCAGCAGCTTAGGAACTAGCGGGGAGACCCAGTACTTC
CDR3: CASSLGTSGETQYF

V: TRBV5-5
J: TRBJ2-5
D: TRBD2
size: NA
length: 15
DNA: TGTGCCAGCAGCTTAAGCGGGGGCTTTGGCGAGACCCAGTACTTC
CDR3: CASSLSGGFGETQYF

V: TRBV11-3
J: TRBJ1-1
D: TRBD1
size: NA
length: 17
DNA: TGTGCCAGCAGCTTAGAGGGGCAGGGGGACAAGGACACTGAAGCTTTCTTT
CDR3: CASSLEGQGDKDTEAFF

V: TRBV4-3
J: TRBJ2-1
D: TRBD1
size: NA
length: 21
DNA: TGCGCCAGCAGCCACCGCTATCACCGGGACAGTGCCCGACTCGCCTACAATGAGCAGTTCTTC
CDR3: CASSHRYHRDSARLAYNEQFF

V: TRBV7-3
J: TRBJ2-1
D: NA
size: NA
length: 15
DNA: TGTGCCAGCAGCTTATTTCCGGGAGCGGCGAATGAGCAGTTCTTC
CDR3: CASSLFPGAANEQFF

V: TRBV25-1
J: TRBJ2-1
D: TRBD2
size: NA
length: 12
DNA: TGTGCCAGCGGCCTGAAGCGGGGGGAGCAGTTCTTC
CDR3: CASGLKRGEQFF

V: TRBV4-1
J: TRBJ1-1
D: NA
size: NA
length: 15
DNA: TGCGCCAGCAGCCAAGATAGGGGAATGAACACTGAAGCTTTCTTT
CDR3: CASSQDRGMNTEAFF

V: TRBV5-1
J: TRBJ2-1
D: NA
size: once
length: 16
DNA: TGCGCCAGCAGCTTGACCCTCCCTTCCCTCTACAATGAGCAGTTCTTC
CDR3: CASSLTLPSLYNEQFF

V: TRBV19
J: TRBJ2-7
D: NA
size: NA
length: 9
DNA: TGTGCCAGTACCGACGAGCAGTACTTC
CDR3: CASTDEQYF

V: TRBV12-5
J: TRBJ2-1
D: TRBD1
size: NA
length: 15
DNA: TGTGCTAGTGGGGTGGGGGACAGCCGTTACAATGAGCAGTTCTTC
CDR3: CASGVGDSRYNEQFF

V: TRBV7-9
J: TRBJ1-1
D: TRBD1
size: NA
length: 13
DNA: TGTGCCAGCAGGACGGACAGGGTGGGTGAAGCTTTCTTT
CDR3: CASRTDRVGEAFF

V: TRBV13
J: TRBJ2-1
D: NA
size: NA
length: 12
DNA: TGTGCCAGCAGCGGAGTGAGCAATGAGCAGTTCTTC
CDR3: CASSGVSNEQFF

V: TRBV27
J: TRBJ1-2
D: NA
size: NA
length: 17
DNA: TGTGCCAGCAGTCCCCGGGGGGTGGGAGCCCACAGGTATGGCTACACCTTC
CDR3: CASSPRGVGAHRYGYTF

V: TRBV30
J: TRBJ1-1
D: NA
size: few
length: 14
DNA: TGTGCCTGGAGTGACGGAGGGTGGGACACTGAAGCTTTCTTT
CDR3: CAWSDGGWDTEAFF

V: TRBV7-2
J: TRBJ2-7
D: NA
size: NA
length: 12
DNA: TGTGCCAGCAGCCCAGGGAGGTACGAGCAGTACTTC
CDR3: CASSPGRYEQYF

V: TRBV9
J: TRBJ2-2
D: NA
size: NA
length: 14
DNA: TGTGCCAGCAGTACGGGACTCGTGACCGGGGAGCTGTTTTTT
CDR3: CASSTGLVTGELFF

V: TRBV19
J: TRBJ2-7
D: NA
size: NA
length: 13
DNA: TGTGCCAGTAGTATAGGGTTATCCTACGAGCAGTACTTC
CDR3: CASSIGLSYEQYF

V: TRBV27
J: TRBJ1-2
D: TRBD1
size: NA
length: 17
DNA: TGTGCCAGCAGACCCGGGACAGGGGGATTTCACTACTATGGCTACACCTTC
CDR3: CASRPGTGGFHYYGYTF

V: TRBV7-6
J: TRBJ2-1
D: TRBD2
size: once
length: 16
DNA: TGTGCCAGCAGCTTCGGACTAGCGGGCTCCTACAATGAGCAGTTCTTC
CDR3: CASSFGLAGSYNEQFF

V: TRBV30
J: TRBJ2-5
D: TRBD2
size: NA
length: 15
DNA: TGTGCCTGGGGAGGAGGTAGCGGGGTAGGGGAGACCCAGTACTTC
CDR3: CAWGGGSGVGETQYF

V: TRBV7-9
J: TRBJ1-4
D: NA
size: NA
length: 15
DNA: TGTGCCAGCAGTCCCCCGGGACATATGAATGAAAAACTGTTTTTT
CDR3: CASSPPGHMNEKLFF

V: TRBV19
J: TRBJ2-6
D: TRBD2
size: NA
length: 18
DNA: TGTGCCAGTAGTCCTTGGGGGGGAATCGGATCAGGGGCCAACGTCCTGACTTTC
CDR3: CASSPWGGIGSGANVLTF

V: TRBV28
J: TRBJ1-1
D: NA
size: NA
length: 14
DNA: TGTGCCAGCAGTATAAGAGAAGACGTAGTAAGGGCTTTCTTT
CDR3: CASSIREDVVRAFF

V: TRBV11-1
J: TRBJ2-7
D: TRBD1
size: NA
length: 14
DNA: TGTGCCAGCAGCTGGGGACAGACCTCCTACGAGCAGTACTTC
CDR3: CASSWGQTSYEQYF

V: TRBV2
J: TRBJ2-6
D: NA
size: NA
length: 13
DNA: TGTGCCAGCAGTAGCTCTGGGGCCAACGTCCTGACTTTC
CDR3: CASSSSGANVLTF

V: TRBV5-6
J: TRBJ2-1
D: TRBD2
size: NA
length: 15
DNA: TGTGCCAGCAGTATTCTAGCGGGGGCCTACAATGAGCAGTTCTTC
CDR3: CASSILAGAYNEQFF

V: TRBV15
J: TRBJ2-1
D: NA
size: NA
length: 16
DNA: TGTGCCACCAGCAGAGATATTAGCAGCCTATACAATGAGCAGTTCTTC
CDR3: CATSRDISSLYNEQFF

V: TRBV13
J: TRBJ2-3
D: NA
size: NA
length: 15
DNA: TGTGCCAGCAGCTCCTCCGGGACCGACTATAAGACGCAGTATTTT
CDR3: CASSSSGTDYKTQYF

V: TRBV11-2
J: TRBJ2-1
D: NA
size: NA
length: 15
DNA: TGTGCCAGCAGCTTAGGACTTAACCCCTACAATGAGCAGTTCTTC
CDR3: CASSLGLNPYNEQFF

V: TRBV6-5
J: TRBJ2-1
D: NA
size: NA
length: 13
DNA: TGTGCCAGCTCGTGGAGTCCCGGCAATGAGCAGTTCTTC
CDR3: CASSWSPGNEQFF

V: TRBV27
J: TRBJ2-7
D: TRBD1
size: NA
length: 13
DNA: TGTGCCTCCGGACAGGGGAAGCGCGACGAGCAGTACTTC
CDR3: CASGQGKRDEQYF

V: TRBV6-5
J: TRBJ1-6
D: NA
size: NA
length: 12
DNA: TGTGCCAGCAGCCCCCCCCTTTCACCCCTCCACTTT
CDR3: CASSPPLSPLHF

V: TRBV4-3
J: TRBJ2-3
D: TRBD2
size: NA
length: 16
DNA: TGCGCCAGCAGTCAAGGGCCCAGCGGGAGCCAAGATACGCAGTATTTT
CDR3: CASSQGPSGSQDTQYF

V: TRBV5-1
J: TRBJ1-1
D: TRBD1
size: NA
length: 16
DNA: TGCGCCAGCAGCTTGGAGACAGGGGCGACGGCCACTGAAGCTTTCTTT
CDR3: CASSLETGATATEAFF

V: TRBV19
J: TRBJ2-4
D: NA
size: NA
length: 13
DNA: TGTGCCAGTAGTATAAAAGCCAAAAACATTCAGTACTTC
CDR3: CASSIKAKNIQYF

V: TRBV29-1
J: TRBJ2-7
D: NA
size: NA
length: 11
DNA: TGCAGCGTCGTACGGGGATACGAGCAGTACTTC
CDR3: CSVVRGYEQYF

V: TRBV28
J: TRBJ2-5
D: NA
size: NA
length: 15
DNA: TGTGCCAGCAGTTTAATTGGTACCAGTTCGGCGACCCAGTACTTC
CDR3: CASSLIGTSSATQYF

V: TRBV2
J: TRBJ2-3
D: TRBD2
size: NA
length: 16
DNA: TGTGCCAGCAGCCCCCGCAGCGGGAGTATCACAGATACGCAGTATTTT
CDR3: CASSPRSGSITDTQYF

V: TRBV25-1
J: TRBJ2-5
D: NA
size: NA
length: 13
DNA: TGTGCCAGCAGTGGTAGCGGCCAAGAGACCCAGTACTTC
CDR3: CASSGSGQETQYF

V: TRBV9
J: TRBJ2-5
D: TRBD2
size: NA
length: 16
DNA: TGTGCCAGCAGCGCGCTCCCTGAGACTAGCAGTGAGACCCAGTACTTC
CDR3: CASSALPETSSETQYF

V: TRBV27
J: TRBJ2-5
D: TRBD2
size: NA
length: 17
DNA: TGTGCCAGCAGTTTATCCGGACTAGCGGGCCGTCGAGAGACCCAGTACTTC
CDR3: CASSLSGLAGRRETQYF

V: TRBV4-2
J: TRBJ1-5
D: NA
size: once
length: 16
DNA: TGTGCCAGCAGCCAAGAAAAATCGCAGGGGCGGCAGCCCCAGCATTTT
CDR3: CASSQEKSQGRQPQHF

V: TRBV4-2
J: TRBJ1-1
D: NA
size: NA
length: 15
DNA: TGTGCCAGCAGCCAAGATGGTTCAGGATATACTGAAGCTTTCTTT
CDR3: CASSQDGSGYTEAFF

V: TRBV29-1
J: TRBJ2-5
D: NA
size: NA
length: 12
DNA: TGCAGCGTTTTAACTAGCCAAGAGACCCAGTACTTC
CDR3: CSVLTSQETQYF

V: TRBV9
J: TRBJ2-3
D: NA
size: NA
length: 16
DNA: TGTGCCAGCAGCGTAGAACCGGGGGTAGCCACAGATACGCAGTATTTT
CDR3: CASSVEPGVATDTQYF